These 14 T cell receptor beta chains originate from one sample sequenced in a study of blood T cells in healthy people across ages. Alongside a J-beta primer mix, a sample-barcoded 5' primer served in a second PCR lasting 7 to 11 cycles. TCRdb called the 5' RACE reads again in MiXCR, with one record for every CDR3 protein. The sample has about 570,000 distinct CDR3 sequences; roughly a quarter are singletons. The same specimen was also included in a second study, on T cells of mothers and their children.

Sequencing used blood. These receptors were taken from a boy aged 2 to 9 in good health.

This clonotype was seen a few times. It is unclear where the CDR3 begins or ends on the DNA, so no DNA is shown, and the CDR3 is as TCRdb lists it. The CDR3 loop reads CASSWGEGTYYGYAF. V and J are TRBV5-1 and TRBJ1-2. The germline gives CDR1 SGHRS, CDR2 YFSETQ. 15 amino acids form the CDR3, both terminal residues included.

This clonotype was seen a few times. This chain joins TRBV7-9 and TRBJ2-3, with TRBD1 matching 7 bases. This CDR3 is built from 15 residues. In germline, CDR1 is SEHNR, CDR2 FQNEAQ (reference sequence). V lost 5 bases to trimming and J lost 4 bases; unmatched junction nucleotides: 9. The CDR3 here is CASSQGQALADTQYF. CDR3 nucleotide sequence: TGTGCCAGCAGCCAAGGACAGGCCCTCGCAGATACGCAGTATTTT.

The chain links TRBV15 to TRBJ2-1; D perhaps matches TRBD2 (6 bases). The germline gives CDR1 LNHNV, CDR2 YYDKDF (reference sequence). The CDR3 loop spans 13 amino acids. With 8 bases removed from V and 3 bases from J, the gap between germline ends came to 11 bases. The CDR3 DNA is TGTGCCACCTGGAGGGCCTACTACAATGAGCAGTTCTTC. Its protein is CATWRAYYNEQFF.

This clonotype was detected only a few times. V and J are TRBV27 and TRBJ2-7; 9 bases are a match to TRBD1. After removal of 1 base from V and 2 bases from J, the junction contained 3 bases not matched to a gene. This CDR3 comprises 15 residues. Germline V gene sequence: CDR1 MNHEY, CDR2 SMNVEV (reference sequence). CDR3: CASSLWGQGTYEQYF. The CDR3 nucleotides read TGTGCCAGCAGTTTATGGGGACAGGGAACCTACGAGCAGTACTTC.

This clonotype was seen only a few times. The chain uses TRBV20-1 and TRBJ2-2, with 7 bases fitting TRBD2. CDR1 is DFQATT, CDR2 SNEGSKA, per germline (reference sequence). The CDR3 contains 15 residues. Trimming took 5 bases from V and 0 from J; bases not matched to a gene: 6. The CDR3 DNA is TGCAGTGCTCGCCGTGGGGGGGCGAACACCGGGGAGCTGTTTTTT. It encodes CSARRGGANTGELFF.

V and J are TRBV6-1 and TRBJ2-1; 16 bases are a match to TRBD2. CDR3 length: 18 amino acids. V lost 5 bases and J lost 0; bases outside the gene matches: 4. Germline CDR1 reads MNHNS; CDR2 reads SASEGT. CDR3 residues: CASSRGLAGGSSYNEQFF. DNA for the CDR3: TGTGCCAGCAGTCGGGGACTAGCGGGAGGGAGCTCCTACAATGAGCAGTTCTTC.

In its sample, this clonotype was seen a few times. As DNA, the CDR3 is TGTGCCAGCGGCAGACAGGAACCTAACTATGGCTACACCTTC. Translation: CASGRQEPNYGYTF. This rearrangement joins TRBV9 to TRBJ1-2; maybe TRBD1 (6 bases). Germline V gives CDR1 SGDLS, CDR2 YYNGEE. CDR3 length equals 14 residues. The V and J ends lost 7 bases and 0 bases respectively, with 13 bases between them.

The chain recombines TRBV14 with TRBJ2-7; 12 bases line up with TRBD2. The CDR3 consists of 16 residues. The junction had 4 bases not matched to a gene; V was cut back by 2 bases and J by 2 bases. Germline V gene lookup returns CDR1 SGHDN and CDR2 FVKESK. The DNA for the CDR3 is TGTGCCAGCAGCCAACTAGCGGGAGGGGGGGCCTACGAGCAGTACTTC. It is translated as CASSQLAGGGAYEQYF.

The V call is TRBV4-3, the J call TRBJ2-7; D gene unclear. The V end lost 0 bases, the J end lost 2 bases, and 14 bases lay between the germline ends. This CDR3 region has 16 residues. CDR1 is LGHNA, CDR2 YSLEER, per germline. The CDR3 sequence: CASSQELKGGPYEQYF. In DNA form, the CDR3 reads TGCGCCAGCAGCCAAGAGTTAAAGGGTGGGCCCTACGAGCAGTACTTC.

This clonotype has just a few counts. The chain has TRBV10-3 and TRBJ1-3; maybe TRBD1 (5 bases). V gave up 6 bases and J gave up 0 bases, with 12 bases separating them. The CDR3 consists of 15 residues. Germline CDR1 is ENHRY and CDR2 is SYGVKD. The CDR3 sequence is CAISLDGGSGNTIYF. Written as DNA, the CDR3 is TGTGCCATCAGCTTGGACGGGGGCTCTGGAAACACCATATATTTT.

This clonotype was seen a few times. This sequence joins TRBV7-9 and TRBJ2-5; TRBD2 might be the D (6 bases). CDR1 SEHNR and CDR2 FQNEAQ come from the germline V gene (reference sequence). V was clipped by 2 bases and J by 4 bases, with 17 bases between them. This CDR3 has 16 residues. CDR3 nucleotide sequence: TGTGCCAGCAGCTTACTTCGAGCCCCGGGGGTAGAGACCCAGTACTTC. Its translation is CASSLLRAPGVETQYF.

This sequence joins TRBV9 and TRBJ1-1; a possible D gene is TRBD1 (6 bases). Germline CDR1 is SGDLS and CDR2 is YYNGEE. Trimming removed 2 bases from V and 0 bases from J, with 14 bases in between. This CDR3 spans 16 amino acids. The CDR3 is CASSVGTQVLNTEAFF. For the CDR3, the DNA is TGTGCCAGCAGCGTCGGGACACAGGTTCTGAACACTGAAGCTTTCTTT.

This sequence joins TRBV19 and TRBJ2-5; 8 nucleotides line up with TRBD1. The germline CDR1 and CDR2 sequences are LNHDA and SQIVND (reference sequence). This CDR3 is 13 amino acids long. V was clipped by 5 bases and J by 4 bases; unmatched bases: 3. DNA for the CDR3: TGTGCCAGTAGTTCGACAGGGGCAGAGACCCAGTACTTC. Amino acid sequence: CASSSTGAETQYF.

The chain is built from TRBV11-2 and TRBJ2-7; D possibly corresponds to TRBD2 (6 bases). Trimming shortened V by 7 bases and J by 6 bases, and 16 bases separated the two germline ends. Germline V gene lookup returns CDR1 SGHAT and CDR2 FQNNGV. This CDR3 region has 13 residues. The CDR3 loop reads CASTLTGLREQYF. The DNA of the CDR3 is TGTGCCAGCACGTTGACGGGACTTCGCGAGCAGTACTTC.